The 27 T cell receptor beta chains reported below all come from one sample, sequenced in a study of somatic mutations in cytotoxic T cells in rheumatoid arthritis. Sequenced by immunoSEQ multiplex PCR; TCRdb stores in-frame clones only, minus some. The table shows 10,000 or so clones, with 65% to 80% occurring only once. The specimen was CD8+ T cells sorted from blood. The source is an adult with rheumatoid arthritis.

The rearrangement links TRBV2 to TRBJ1-5; 9 bases are shared with TRBD1. V shed 10 bases, J shed 7 bases, and the junction held 8 bases outside the gene matches. CDR1 SNHLY and CDR2 FYNNEI come from the germline V gene. The CDR3 consists of 13 residues. CDR3 in DNA: TGTGCCACCGGGACAGGGCTCGGGCAGCCCCAGCATTTT. Protein sequence: CATGTGLGQPQHF.

This chain joins TRBV15 and TRBJ2-1; perhaps TRBD1 as D (6 bases). The CDR3 has 15 residues. Germline V lookup: CDR1 LNHNV, CDR2 YYDKDF (reference sequence). Deletions cut 0 bases from V and 12 bases from J, with 18 bases between. The CDR3 coding sequence is TGTGCCACCAGCAGAGAAACGACCAGGGGTCTGTGGCAGTTCTTC. This sequence encodes CATSRETTRGLWQFF.

The J gene is TRBJ2-6, the V gene TRBV9, with 8 bases matching TRBD1. Trimming removed 4 bases from V and 0 bases from J; junction bases left unmatched: 6. Germline values: CDR1 SGDLS, CDR2 YYNGEE. The length of the CDR3 is 17 residues. DNA for the CDR3: TGTGCCAGCAGCAGAAAGGGACAGGCCTCTGGGGCCAACGTCCTGACTTTC. It translates to CASSRKGQASGANVLTF.

The V and J genes are TRBV4-2 and TRBJ2-7; D perhaps matches TRBD1 (6 bases). The CDR3 is made up of 14 amino acids. The V gene lost 4 bases and the J gene lost 3 bases, with 13 bases spanning the gap. Germline loops: CDR1 LGHNA, CDR2 YNFKEQ. CDR3 sequence: CASSPGHEFYEQYF. For the CDR3, the DNA is TGTGCCAGCAGCCCGGGACATGAATTCTACGAGCAGTACTTC.

CDR3 sequence: CASSLSSPGTGDGYTF. The CDR3 bases are TGTGCCAGCAGTTTATCAAGCCCCGGGACAGGGGATGGCTACACCTTC. The chain couples TRBV27 to TRBJ1-2; the match to TRBD1 covers 10 bases. This CDR3 region has 16 residues. Germline CDR1 and CDR2: MNHEY and SMNVEV (reference sequence). V shed 0 bases, J shed 6 bases, and the junction held 7 bases outside the gene matches.

This clone was detected only a few times. This chain uses TRBV2 with TRBJ1-5; D not certain. The V end was cut by 7 bases, the J end by 0 bases, with 7 bases between. The CDR3 loop spans 13 amino acids. The germline V gene encodes CDR1 SNHLY and CDR2 FYNNEI. This CDR3 is CASTGVSNQPQHF. The DNA of the CDR3 is TGTGCCAGCACAGGAGTTAGCAATCAGCCCCAGCATTTT.

The CDR3 region is CASSSDIGQVGYEQYF. The CDR3 DNA reads as TGTGCCAGCAGCAGCGACATCGGACAGGTGGGGTACGAGCAGTACTTC. The chain carries TRBV11-3 and TRBJ2-7; 7 bases fit TRBD1. Germline trimming cut 5 bases from V and 4 bases from J; bases unmatched to any gene: 14. Germline assignment: CDR1 SGHNT and CDR2 YENEEA. The CDR3 is made up of 16 amino acids.

This chain uses TRBV5-1 with TRBJ1-1, with unresolved D. Between the trimmed V and J ends, which lost 2 bases and 1 base, there was a span of 3 bases. The CDR3 totals 12 residues. Germline V gene sequence: CDR1 SGHRS, CDR2 YFSETQ. CDR3 amino acids: CASSFQNTEAFF. CDR3 nucleotide sequence: TGCGCCAGCAGCTTCCAGAACACTGAAGCTTTCTTT.

This chain connects TRBV2 to TRBJ1-5; 8 bases are a match to TRBD1. Germline loops: CDR1 SNHLY, CDR2 FYNNEI. V trimming: 4 bases; J trimming: 4 bases; junction bases outside the gene matches: 3. CDR3 length equals 14 residues. For the CDR3, the DNA is TGTGCCAGCAGTGTGGGGACAGGTAATCAGCCCCAGCATTTT. Amino acid sequence: CASSVGTGNQPQHF.

V usage is TRBV6-9 and J usage is TRBJ1-1; D remains ambiguous. The CDR3 contains 16 residues. Germline V gene sequence: CDR1 MNHGY, CDR2 SVAAGI. Trimming pared 5 bases from V and 4 bases from J, leaving 20 bases between. The CDR3 nucleotides are TGTGCCAGCAGTCCCACCCCTTCAGGAGGAGGCACTGAAGCTTTCTTT. It encodes CASSPTPSGGGTEAFF.

The chain recombines TRBV19 with TRBJ1-6; D not certain. CDR3 size: 15 residues. V dropped 1 base and J dropped 10 bases, with 14 bases sitting between them. In germline, CDR1 is LNHDA, CDR2 SQIVND (reference sequence). The CDR3 DNA follows: TGTGCCAGTAGTATAGCCCTCCCCGGGGAATCACCCCTCCACTTT. This sequence encodes CASSIALPGESPLHF.

This chain joins TRBV5-5 and TRBJ1-6; no reliable D call. V was trimmed by 0 bases and J by 0 bases, leaving 7 bases between them. The germline V gene has CDR1 SGHKS and CDR2 YYEKEE (reference sequence). The CDR3 is 16 amino acids. The CDR3 sequence is CASSLGGDSYNSPLHF. In DNA form, the CDR3 reads TGTGCCAGCAGCTTGGGGGGAGACTCCTATAATTCACCCCTCCACTTT.

The chain recombines TRBV29-1 with TRBJ1-2, with a weak D call TRBD1 (5 bases). Germline CDR1 SQVTM, CDR2 ANQGSEA. The V end was cut by 2 bases, the J end by 8 bases, with 21 bases between. CDR3 length: 15 residues. The CDR3 DNA sequence: TGCAGCGTTGAATTCGGGAGAGGGGACGGAGAGGGCTACACCTTC. Its protein product is CSVEFGRGDGEGYTF. The full variable domain, in which reference TRBV29-1 and TRBJ1-2 provide the parts outside the CDR3, is SAVISQKPSRDICQRGTSLTIQCQVDSQVTMMFWYRQQPGQSLTLIATANQGSEATYESGFVIDKFPISRPNLTFSTLTVSNMSPEDSSIYLCSVEFGRGDGEGYTFGSGTRLTVV.

The gene calls are TRBV27 and TRBJ1-1, with 11 bases identical to TRBD1. Germline-derived CDR1 and CDR2 are MNHEY and SMNVEV (reference sequence). V lost 6 bases, J lost 3 bases, and 18 bases stayed unmatched. The CDR3 has 19 amino acids. CDR3 nucleotide sequence: TGTGCCAGCAGGAAGGACAGGGGGCGCATACCTCTCCAGGACACTGAAGCTTTCTTT. Translated, it gives CASRKDRGRIPLQDTEAFF.

The chain employs TRBV5-5 and TRBJ1-5; no firm D call. From germline, CDR1 is SGHKS and CDR2 YYEKEE (reference sequence). This CDR3 comprises 15 residues. The V end lost 7 bases, the J end lost 4 bases, and 18 bases lay between the germline ends. The CDR3 protein is CASSIFLAENQPQHF. The CDR3, as DNA: TGTGCCAGCTCGATTTTTCTGGCCGAGAATCAGCCCCAGCATTTT.

The J gene is TRBJ2-7, the V gene TRBV18; the D gene is possibly TRBD1 (6 bases). The CDR3 has 13 residues. The V end lost 5 bases, the J end lost 2 bases, and 10 bases lay between the germline ends. Germline CDR1 reads KGHSH; CDR2 reads LQKENI. The CDR3, as DNA: TGTGCCAGCTCAAACAGGGCTACCTACGAGCAGTACTTC. This translates into CASSNRATYEQYF.

The chain combines TRBV21-1 with TRBJ2-7; the table's D gene call, TRBD1, was not cross checked with the DNA. TRBV21-1 is shown as a pseudogene. This CDR3 is built from 18 residues. As DNA, the CDR3 is TGTGCCAGCAGCAAAGAGGAGGTAAGACAGGTCCCCTCCTACGAGCAGTACTTC. It encodes CASSKEEVRQVPSYEQYF.

The table lists this clone with a few counts. The chain has TRBV6-6 and TRBJ2-7; D is unresolved. V dropped 2 bases and J dropped 2 bases, with 7 bases sitting between them. CDR1 is MNHNY, CDR2 SVGAGI, per germline (reference sequence). CDR3 size: 13 residues. The CDR3 is CASSYGPTYEQYF. In DNA form, the CDR3 reads TGTGCCAGCAGTTACGGACCGACCTACGAGCAGTACTTC.

This clone showed up just a few times. This chain joins TRBV27 and TRBJ2-7; 7 positions match TRBD1. The CDR3 extends over 12 amino acids. J lost 3 bases, V lost 8 bases, and 4 bases had no gene match. Germline V gives CDR1 MNHEY, CDR2 SMNVEV (reference sequence). Written as DNA, the CDR3 is TGTGCCAGCCGGGACAGAAGCTACGAGCAGTACTTC. This encodes CASRDRSYEQYF.

This chain joins TRBV7-9 and TRBJ2-7; no firm D call. Trimming removed 4 bases at V and 4 bases at J, with 14 bases between. The CDR3 runs to 14 residues. Per the germline V gene, CDR1 is SEHNR and CDR2 is FQNEAQ (reference sequence). CDR3 coding DNA: TGTGCCAGCAGCTCCGCCACGATTGGATACGAGCAGTACTTC. Encoded protein: CASSSATIGYEQYF. Using reference TRBV7-9 and TRBJ2-7 for the parts outside the CDR3, the full variable domain is DTGVSQNPRHKITKRGQNVTFRCDPISEHNRLYWYRQTLGQGPEFLTYFQNEAQLEKSRLLSDRFSAERPKGSFSTLEIQRTEQGDSAMYLCASSSATIGYEQYFGPGTRLTVT.

The chain recombines TRBV6-5 with TRBJ1-2, with D hard to call. The V gene's germline CDR1 is MNHEY and CDR2 SVGAGI. This CDR3 is built from 14 residues. V lost 7 bases and J 3 bases, leaving 15 bases between the germline ends. The CDR3 reads CASTRLNPDYGYTF. The CDR3 coding sequence is TGTGCCAGCACGAGACTAAACCCGGACTATGGCTACACCTTC.

The chain uses TRBV28 and TRBJ2-7, with D unresolved. CDR1 is MDHEN, CDR2 SYDVKM, per germline. Between the trimmed V and J ends, which lost 3 bases and 2 bases, there was a span of 8 bases. This CDR3 comprises 13 residues. CDR3 amino acids: CASSFGRAYEQYF. As DNA, the CDR3 is TGTGCCAGCAGTTTTGGTAGAGCCTACGAGCAGTACTTC.

This chain connects TRBV9 to TRBJ2-6, with no clear D. V shed 0 bases and J shed 2 bases, with 12 bases lying between them. The CDR3 consists of 17 residues. Germline CDR1 and CDR2: SGDLS and YYNGEE. CDR3 DNA sequence: TGTGCCAGCAGCGTAGATCCAAGGGTGGCTGGGGCCAACGTCCTGACTTTC. It is translated as CASSVDPRVAGANVLTF. Looking up the rest from reference TRBV9 and TRBJ2-6 gives the full variable domain: DSGVTQTPKHLITATGQRVTLRCSPRSGDLSVYWYQQSLDQGLQFLIQYYNGEERAKGNILERFSAQQFPDLHSELNLSSLELGDSALYFCASSVDPRVAGANVLTFGAGSRLTVL.

This CDR3 is CAISEPRGGTEAFF. In nucleotides, the CDR3 is TGTGCCATCAGTGAGCCTCGAGGGGGCACTGAAGCTTTCTTT. The chain has TRBV10-3 and TRBJ1-1; D perhaps matches TRBD1 (6 bases). V lost 2 bases to trimming and J lost 4 bases, with 11 bases between them. Germline V gene sequence: CDR1 ENHRY, CDR2 SYGVKD. There are 14 residues in the CDR3.

J is TRBJ2-7 and V is TRBV9; TRBD2 agrees at 7 bases. With V trimmed by 3 bases and J by 3 bases, 3 bases remained unmatched. Germline V gene lookup returns CDR1 SGDLS and CDR2 YYNGEE. This CDR3 is built from 13 residues. CDR3 sequence: CASSGAGDYEQYF. The CDR3 bases are TGTGCCAGCAGCGGGGCGGGGGACTACGAGCAGTACTTC.

The rearrangement links TRBV2 to TRBJ1-2, with 11 nucleotides matching TRBD1. V lost 8 bases, J lost 3 bases, and 5 bases stayed unmatched. This CDR3 is built from 14 residues. Germline assignment: CDR1 SNHLY and CDR2 FYNNEI. In DNA, the CDR3 is TGTGCCAGCCTCTGGACAGGGGGCGACTATGGCTACACCTTC. Amino acids: CASLWTGGDYGYTF.

In this sample, this clone turned up once. The CDR3 spells CASGRQTVGTF. The DNA for the CDR3 is TGTGCTAGTGGTCGACAGACCGTCGGCACCTTC. V gene TRBV12-5 combines with J gene TRBJ1-2; tentative D call: TRBD1 (5 bases). Trimming cost V 5 bases and J 13 bases, with 14 bases left between them. CDR1 and CDR2 (germline): LGHNT, FRNRAP. The CDR3 is 11 residues long.